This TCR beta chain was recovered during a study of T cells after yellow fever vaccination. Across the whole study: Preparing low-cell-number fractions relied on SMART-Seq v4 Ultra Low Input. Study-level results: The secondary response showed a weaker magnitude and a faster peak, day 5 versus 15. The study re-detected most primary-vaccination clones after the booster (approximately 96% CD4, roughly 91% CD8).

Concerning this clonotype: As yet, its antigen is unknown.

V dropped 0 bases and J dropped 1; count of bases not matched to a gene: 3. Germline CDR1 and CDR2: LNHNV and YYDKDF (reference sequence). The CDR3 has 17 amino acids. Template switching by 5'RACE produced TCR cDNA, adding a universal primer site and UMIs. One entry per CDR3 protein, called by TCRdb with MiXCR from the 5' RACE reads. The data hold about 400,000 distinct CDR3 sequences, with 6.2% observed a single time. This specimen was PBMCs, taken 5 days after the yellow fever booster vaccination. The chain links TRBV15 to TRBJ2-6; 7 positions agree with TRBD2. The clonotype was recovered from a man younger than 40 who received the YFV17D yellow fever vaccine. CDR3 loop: CATSREGGVSGANVLTF. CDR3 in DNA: TGTGCCACCAGCAGAGAGGGGGGGGTTTCTGGGGCCAACGTCCTGACTTTC.